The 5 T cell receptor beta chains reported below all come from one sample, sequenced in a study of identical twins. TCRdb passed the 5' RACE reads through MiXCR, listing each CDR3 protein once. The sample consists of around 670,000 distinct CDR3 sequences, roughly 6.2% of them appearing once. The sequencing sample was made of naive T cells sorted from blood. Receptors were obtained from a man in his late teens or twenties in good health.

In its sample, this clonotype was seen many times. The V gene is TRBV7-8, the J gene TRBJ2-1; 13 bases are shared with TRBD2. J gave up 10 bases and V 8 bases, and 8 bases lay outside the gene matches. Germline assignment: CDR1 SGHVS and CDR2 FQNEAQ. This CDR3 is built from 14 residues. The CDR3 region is CASLGLAGVNEQFF. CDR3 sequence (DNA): TGTGCCAGCTTAGGACTAGCGGGAGTAAACGAGCAGTTCTTC.

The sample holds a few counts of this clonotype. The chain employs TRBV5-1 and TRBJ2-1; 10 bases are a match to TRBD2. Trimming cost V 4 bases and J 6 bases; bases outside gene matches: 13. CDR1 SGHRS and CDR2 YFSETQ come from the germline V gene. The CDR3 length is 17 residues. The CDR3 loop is CASSPGSGLADPNEQFF. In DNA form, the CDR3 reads TGCGCCAGCAGCCCTGGGTCTGGACTAGCGGACCCCAATGAGCAGTTCTTC.

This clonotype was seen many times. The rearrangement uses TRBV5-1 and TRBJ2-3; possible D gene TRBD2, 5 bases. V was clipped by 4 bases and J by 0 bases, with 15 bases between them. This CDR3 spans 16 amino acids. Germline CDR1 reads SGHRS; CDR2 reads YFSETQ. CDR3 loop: CASSGGWRTSTDTQYF. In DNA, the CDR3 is TGCGCCAGCAGCGGAGGTTGGCGAACTAGCACAGATACGCAGTATTTT.

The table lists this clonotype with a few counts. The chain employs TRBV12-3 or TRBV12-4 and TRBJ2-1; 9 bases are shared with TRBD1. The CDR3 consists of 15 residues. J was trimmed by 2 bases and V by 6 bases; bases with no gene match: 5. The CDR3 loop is CASRGGTGTYNEQFF. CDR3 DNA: TGTGCCAGCAGGGGCGGGACAGGGACCTACAATGAGCAGTTCTTC.

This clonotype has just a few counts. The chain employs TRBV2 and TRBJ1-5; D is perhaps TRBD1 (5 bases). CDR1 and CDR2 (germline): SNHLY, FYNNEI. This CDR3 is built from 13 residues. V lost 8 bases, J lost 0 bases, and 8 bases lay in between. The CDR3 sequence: CASADSSNQPQHF. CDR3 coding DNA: TGTGCCAGCGCCGACAGTAGCAATCAGCCCCAGCATTTT.